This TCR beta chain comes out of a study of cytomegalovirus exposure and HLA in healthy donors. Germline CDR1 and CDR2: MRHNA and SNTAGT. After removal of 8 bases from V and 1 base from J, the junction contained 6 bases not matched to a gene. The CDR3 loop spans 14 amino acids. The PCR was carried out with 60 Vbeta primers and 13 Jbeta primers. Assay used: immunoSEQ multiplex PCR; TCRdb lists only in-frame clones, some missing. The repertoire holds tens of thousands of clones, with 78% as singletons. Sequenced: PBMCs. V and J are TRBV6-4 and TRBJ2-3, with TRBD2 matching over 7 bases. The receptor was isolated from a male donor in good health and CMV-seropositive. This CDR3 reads CASAEAGGTDTQYF. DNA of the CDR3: TGTGCCAGCGCGGAGGCGGGGGGCACAGATACGCAGTATTTT.